Each of the 28 T cell receptor beta chains below was sequenced from the same sample in a study of response to subunit inactivated influenza vaccine. TCRdb called the RT-PCR reads again in MiXCR, with one record for every CDR3 protein. Among 600,000 to 850,000 distinct CDR3 sequences listed, 12% to 15% were seen once. This sample comprised PBMCs from blood, obtained 14 to 15 days before vaccination. The receptors shown here come from a man aged 50 to 60 who received an inactivated influenza vaccine.

V gene TRBV18 combines with J gene TRBJ2-7; possibly TRBD1 or TRBD2 for D (6 bases each). The CDR3 runs 14 residues. The V gene lost 6 bases and the J gene lost 3 bases, with 15 bases spanning the gap. Germline V gene lookup returns CDR1 KGHSH and CDR2 LQKENI. The DNA of the CDR3 is TGTGCCAGCTCCCAATCCGGGGGCGGCTACGAGCAGTACTTC. This sequence encodes CASSQSGGGYEQYF.

The chain is built from TRBV20-1 and TRBJ2-1; D unclear. CDR1 DFQATT and CDR2 SNEGSKA come from the germline V gene (reference sequence). The CDR3 is made up of 15 amino acids. The V gene lost 5 bases and the J gene lost 5 bases, with 19 bases spanning the gap. DNA of the CDR3: TGCAGTGCTTTGACCCCGCTCAGGAACCACAATGAGCAGTTCTTC. This gives the protein CSALTPLRNHNEQFF.

Notes on this clonotype: An end of the junction differs from the germline gene, which may be a read error. This chain joins TRBV15 and TRBJ1-1, with D unclear. Germline-derived CDR1 and CDR2 are LNHNV and YYDKDF (reference sequence). CDR3 length equals 13 residues. CDR3 bases: TGTGCCACCAGCAGAGATCAGTACACTGCAGCTTTCTTT. Translated, it gives CATSRDQYTAAFF. Supplemented by reference TRBV15 and TRBJ1-1, the full variable domain reads DAMVIQNPRYQVTQFGKPVTLSCSQTLNHNVMYWYQQKSSQAPKLLFHYYDKDFNNEADTPDNFQSRRPNTSFCFLDIRSPGLGDTAMYLCATSRDQYTAAFFGQGTRLTVV.

The V gene is TRBV7-9, the J gene TRBJ1-1; unclear D gene. V lost 2 bases and J 1 base, leaving 11 bases between the germline ends. The CDR3 is 15 residues long. Germline V gene sequence: CDR1 SEHNR, CDR2 FQNEAQ (reference sequence). The CDR3 spells CASSLWTRTNTEAFF. In DNA, the CDR3 is TGTGCCAGCAGCTTATGGACGCGTACGAACACTGAAGCTTTCTTT.

The chain uses TRBV4-1 and TRBJ2-5; 7 nucleotides match TRBD1. The CDR3 is 15 residues long. Germline-derived CDR1 and CDR2 are MGHRA and YSYEKL. V shed 4 bases, J shed 5 bases, and the junction held 10 bases outside the gene matches. In DNA, the CDR3 is TGCGCCAGCAGCCCGATGACAGGGTACGGGGAGACCCAGTACTTC. Its translation: CASSPMTGYGETQYF.

In this sample, this clonotype turned up a few times. The rearrangement uses TRBV20-1 and TRBJ2-5; D uncertain. Germline CDR1 is DFQATT and CDR2 is SNEGSKA (reference sequence). This CDR3 is built from 14 residues. V was trimmed by 3 bases and J by 8 bases, leaving 19 bases between them. For the CDR3, the DNA is TGCAGTGCTAGGAGTGACTCCCACCATCTTACCCAGTACTTC. Its translation is CSARSDSHHLTQYF.

The genes are TRBV12-3 or TRBV12-4 and TRBJ1-6; D not resolved. The CDR3 contains 13 residues. Trimming removed 6 bases at V and 7 bases at J, with 10 bases between. In nucleotides, the CDR3 is TGTGCCAGCAGAGGCAGTGACAATTCACCCCTCCACTTT. Its protein product is CASRGSDNSPLHF.

This chain links TRBV11-2 with TRBJ2-1; D not resolved. The CDR3 spans 15 residues. Deletions cut 4 bases from V and 8 bases from J, with 18 bases between. Germline CDR1 SGHAT, CDR2 FQNNGV. The CDR3 nucleotides read TGTGCCAGCAGCTCCCCCCGGATGGCGCCCTATGAGCAGTTCTTC. Translated, it gives CASSSPRMAPYEQFF.

The V call is TRBV15, the J call TRBJ2-1; TRBD2 aligns across 11 bases. Germline-derived CDR1 and CDR2 are LNHNV and YYDKDF (reference sequence). The CDR3 runs to 18 residues. The ends lost 3 bases at V and 4 bases at J; junction bases unmatched: 11. The CDR3 DNA sequence: TGTGCCACCAGCAGCAAAGTAGCGGGAGGGCCCGATTACAATGAGCAGTTCTTC. Translating gives CATSSKVAGGPDYNEQFF.

This clonotype was observed a handful of times. The V gene is TRBV20-1, the J gene TRBJ2-2; 9 bases agree with TRBD2. Germline V gene data show CDR1 as DFQATT and CDR2 as SNEGSKA (reference sequence). The CDR3 has 16 residues. The V and J ends lost 5 bases and 1 base, in that order; junction bases with no gene match: 8. CDR3 nucleotides: TGCAGTGCTCACGGGAAGCGGGGGGTGAACACCGGGGAGCTGTTTTTT. Its protein product is CSAHGKRGVNTGELFF.

The table lists this clonotype with a few counts. The chain's CDR3 is CASSLAPAPQNYGYTF. The CDR3 DNA is TGTGCCAGCAGCTTAGCGCCGGCACCACAGAACTATGGCTACACCTTC. V and J are TRBV7-2 and TRBJ1-2; D remains ambiguous. Germline CDR1 and CDR2: SGHTA and FQGNSA. Trimming cost V 0 bases and J 2 bases, with 13 bases left between them. This CDR3 is 16 amino acids long.

The CDR3 spells CASIKSLADTQYF. CDR3 nucleotides: TGTGCCAGCATCAAATCTTTGGCGGATACGCAGTATTTT. The rearrangement uses TRBV6-2 or TRBV6-3 and TRBJ2-3; D ambiguous. The CDR3 extends over 13 amino acids. V was cut by 7 bases and J by 6 bases, with 14 bases left in between. In germline, CDR1 is MNHEY, CDR2 SVGEGT.

This clonotype was counted at least ten times. The chain uses TRBV12-3 or TRBV12-4 and TRBJ2-1, with 7 bases identical to TRBD2. J lost 4 bases, V lost 3 bases, and 6 bases had no gene match. The CDR3 is made up of 15 amino acids. As DNA, the CDR3 is TGTGCCAGCAGTTTTGGTAGCGGGTCATACAATGAGCAGTTCTTC. It yields the protein CASSFGSGSYNEQFF.

V and J are TRBV24-1 and TRBJ2-5, with TRBD1 matching 8 bases. V lost 1 base to trimming and J lost 1 base; unmatched junction nucleotides: 4. Germline V gene data show CDR1 as KGHDR and CDR2 as SFDVKD. The CDR3 runs to 16 residues. The CDR3 DNA reads TGTGCCACCAGTGATTTTGGGACAGGAGCCCAAGAGACCCAGTACTTC. Amino acids: CATSDFGTGAQETQYF.

The chain is built from TRBV29-1 and TRBJ2-7; no definite D call. Germline V gives CDR1 SQVTM, CDR2 ANQGSEA. The V end was cut by 5 bases, the J end by 6 bases, with 23 bases between. There are 15 residues in the CDR3. CDR3 DNA: TGCAGCGTTACCCTAGACACAGTTTCGAACTCCGAGCAGTACTTC. It specifies CSVTLDTVSNSEQYF.

The chain uses TRBV10-3 and TRBJ2-7, with TRBD2 matching over 8 bases. J lost 0 bases, V lost 6 bases, and 10 bases had no gene match. Germline assignment: CDR1 ENHRY and CDR2 SYGVKD. The CDR3 spans 16 residues. Here the CDR3 reads CAIRPQGGGHSYEQYF. CDR3 in DNA: TGTGCCATCAGACCTCAGGGCGGGGGGCACTCCTACGAGCAGTACTTC.

This clonotype was detected only a few times. The chain joins TRBV28 to TRBJ2-1, with 7 positions matching TRBD1. The CDR3 length is 12 residues. J gave up 9 bases and V 8 bases, and 7 bases lay outside the gene matches. Germline CDR1 and CDR2: MDHEN and SYDVKM. For the CDR3, the DNA is TGTGCCAGCCTTGACAGGGTTGGTGAGCAGTTCTTC. Encoded protein: CASLDRVGEQFF.

The table lists this clonotype with many counts. This CDR3 reads CSASVGGNEQFF. The CDR3 DNA reads as TGCAGTGCTAGTGTAGGGGGCAATGAGCAGTTCTTC. This sequence joins TRBV20-1 and TRBJ2-1, with D perhaps TRBD1 (6 bases). Trimming took 3 bases from V and 6 from J, leaving 9 bases between them. In germline, CDR1 is DFQATT, CDR2 SNEGSKA (reference sequence). This CDR3 comprises 12 residues.

This clonotype came up many times. V gene TRBV6-1 combines with J gene TRBJ2-3; 10 nucleotides line up with TRBD1. The V gene's germline CDR1 is MNHNS and CDR2 SASEGT. The CDR3 sequence is 15 residues long. Trimming at V came to 6 bases and at J to 2 bases, leaving 5 bases not matched to a gene. CDR3 region: CASSRDRGFTDTQYF. DNA for the CDR3: TGTGCCAGCAGCCGGGACAGGGGTTTCACAGATACGCAGTATTTT.

The sample holds a few counts of this clonotype. A read error may explain this, as a much larger clone is one base away. This chain uses TRBV12-3 or TRBV12-4 with TRBJ1-1; D remains ambiguous. The CDR3 length is 12 residues. V dropped 2 bases and J dropped 4 bases, with 5 bases sitting between them. The CDR3 region has the DNA TGTGCCAGCAGTTTATGGGGCACTGAAGCTTTCTTT. Its translation: CASSLWGTEAFF.

This clonotype has a handful of counts. The chain joins TRBV29-1 to TRBJ2-1; 8 bases align to TRBD2. CDR1 is SQVTM and CDR2 is ANQGSEA in the germline V gene. The CDR3 totals 14 residues. Trimming at V came to 3 bases and at J to 4 bases, leaving 5 bases not matched to a gene. The CDR3 region is CSVELAGSYNEQFF. The CDR3 DNA sequence: TGCAGCGTTGAGCTAGCGGGTTCTTACAATGAGCAGTTCTTC.

This rearrangement joins TRBV28 to TRBJ2-7; D gene unclear. Germline loops: CDR1 MDHEN, CDR2 SYDVKM. V lost 6 bases and J 0 bases, leaving 9 bases between the germline ends. The CDR3 is 13 residues long. CDR3 in DNA: TGTGCCAGCAGAGCGTCAAGCTCCTACGAGCAGTACTTC. Protein product: CASRASSSYEQYF.

V usage is TRBV6-6 and J usage is TRBJ2-2; D may be TRBD1 (5 bases). The CDR3 is made up of 13 amino acids. V shed 6 bases and J shed 5 bases, with 10 bases lying between them. Germline-derived CDR1 and CDR2 are MNHNY and SVGAGI (reference sequence). Here the CDR3 reads CASSSTETGELFF. The CDR3 nucleotides read TGTGCCAGCAGCTCGACAGAGACCGGGGAGCTGTTTTTT.

This chain joins TRBV7-2 and TRBJ2-3, with 7 bases identical to TRBD1. The CDR3 spans 17 residues. The V gene's germline CDR1 is SGHTA and CDR2 FQGNSA. With 5 bases clipped from V and 2 bases from J, the junction kept 13 bases outside the gene matches. The CDR3 sequence: CASSPFPRDRYTDTQYF. The CDR3 DNA sequence: TGTGCCAGCAGCCCCTTCCCCAGGGACAGATACACAGATACGCAGTATTTT. Combining the CDR3 with reference TRBV7-2 and TRBJ2-3 gives the whole variable domain GAGVSQSPSNKVTEKGKDVELRCDPISGHTALYWYRQSLGQGLEFLIYFQGNSAPDKSGLPSDRFSAERTGGSVSTLTIQRTQQEDSAVYLCASSPFPRDRYTDTQYFGPGTRLTVL.

This clonotype was observed a few times. In nucleotides, the CDR3 is TGTGCCAGCAGCCCAGGGGTAGCGGGGAGAGAGACCCAGTACTTC. This codes for CASSPGVAGRETQYF. The V and J genes are TRBV28 and TRBJ2-5; TRBD2 agrees at 8 bases. Per the germline V gene, CDR1 is MDHEN and CDR2 is SYDVKM. This CDR3 region has 15 residues. J was trimmed by 4 bases and V by 6 bases; bases with no gene match: 10.

This clonotype was recorded a few times. V usage is TRBV5-1 and J usage is TRBJ1-6; possibly TRBD1 for D (5 bases). Germline V gives CDR1 SGHRS, CDR2 YFSETQ. V was cut by 0 bases and J by 13 bases, with 11 bases left in between. The CDR3 contains 13 residues. CDR3 bases: TGCGCCAGCAGCTTGGACCAGGGAGAGCCCCTCCACTTT. Residues: CASSLDQGEPLHF.

This clonotype appeared a few times. V gene TRBV29-1 combines with J gene TRBJ1-1, with D possibly TRBD1 on 5 matching bases. V shed 8 bases and J shed 2 bases, with 9 bases lying between them. Germline CDR1 is SQVTM and CDR2 is ANQGSEA. This CDR3 is 11 amino acids long. The CDR3 protein is CSSTANTEAFF. CDR3 coding DNA: TGCAGCTCGACAGCTAACACTGAAGCTTTCTTT.

This clonotype was counted a few times. This sequence joins TRBV5-1 and TRBJ1-1, with D perhaps TRBD1 (5 bases). The germline V gene encodes CDR1 SGHRS and CDR2 YFSETQ. The CDR3 is made up of 13 amino acids. The V and J ends lost 4 bases and 5 bases respectively, with 12 bases between them. CDR3 sequence: CASSHRGETEAFF. CDR3 nucleotide sequence: TGCGCCAGCAGCCATAGAGGGGAAACTGAAGCTTTCTTT.